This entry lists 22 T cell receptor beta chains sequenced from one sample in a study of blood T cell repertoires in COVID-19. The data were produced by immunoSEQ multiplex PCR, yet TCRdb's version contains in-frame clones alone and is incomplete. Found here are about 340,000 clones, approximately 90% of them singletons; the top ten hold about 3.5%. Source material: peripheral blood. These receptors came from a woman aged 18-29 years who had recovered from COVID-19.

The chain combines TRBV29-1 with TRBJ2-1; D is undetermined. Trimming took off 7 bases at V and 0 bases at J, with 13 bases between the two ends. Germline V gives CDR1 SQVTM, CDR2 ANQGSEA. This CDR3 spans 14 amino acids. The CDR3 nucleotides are TGCAGCGCTGGTCGACTGAACTCCTACAATGAGCAGTTCTTC. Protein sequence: CSAGRLNSYNEQFF.

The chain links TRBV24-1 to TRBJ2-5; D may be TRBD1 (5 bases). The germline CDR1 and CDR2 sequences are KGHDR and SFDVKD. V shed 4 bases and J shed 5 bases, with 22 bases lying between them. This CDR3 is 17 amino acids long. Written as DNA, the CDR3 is TGTGCCACCAGTGACCGTTTCCAGGGCGGCGTAGGGGAGACCCAGTACTTC. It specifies CATSDRFQGGVGETQYF.

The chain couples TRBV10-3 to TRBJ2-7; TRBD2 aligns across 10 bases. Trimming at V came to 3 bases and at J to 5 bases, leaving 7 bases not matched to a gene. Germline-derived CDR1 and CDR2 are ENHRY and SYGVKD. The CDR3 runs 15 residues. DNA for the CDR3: TGTGCCATCAGTGACCGAGCTAGCGGGAGAAACGAGCAGTACGTC. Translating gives CAISDRASGRNEQYV.

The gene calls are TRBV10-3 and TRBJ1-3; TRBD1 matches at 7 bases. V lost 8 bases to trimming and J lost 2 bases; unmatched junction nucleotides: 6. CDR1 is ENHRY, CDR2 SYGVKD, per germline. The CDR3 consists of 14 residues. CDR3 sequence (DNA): TGTGCCATCCGCCCCACAGGGGCTGGAAACACCATATATTTT. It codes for CAIRPTGAGNTIYF.

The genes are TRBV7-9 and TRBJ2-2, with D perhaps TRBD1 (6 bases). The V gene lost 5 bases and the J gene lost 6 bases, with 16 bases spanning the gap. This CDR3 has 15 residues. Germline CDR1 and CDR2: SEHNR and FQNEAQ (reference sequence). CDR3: CASSPSTGIAGELFF. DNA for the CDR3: TGTGCCAGCAGCCCATCAACAGGGATCGCCGGGGAGCTGTTTTTT.

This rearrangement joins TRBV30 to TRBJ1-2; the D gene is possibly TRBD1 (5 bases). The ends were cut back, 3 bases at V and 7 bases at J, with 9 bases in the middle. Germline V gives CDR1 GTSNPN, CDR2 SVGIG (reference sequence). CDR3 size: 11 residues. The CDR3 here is CAWSGGVGYTF. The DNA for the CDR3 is TGTGCCTGGAGCGGGGGGGTTGGCTACACCTTC.

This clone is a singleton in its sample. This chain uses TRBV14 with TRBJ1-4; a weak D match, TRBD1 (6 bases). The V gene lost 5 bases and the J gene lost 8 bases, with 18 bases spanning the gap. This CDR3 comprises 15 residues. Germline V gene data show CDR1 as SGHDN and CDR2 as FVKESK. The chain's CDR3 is CASSLTTGLEEKLFF. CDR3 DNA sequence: TGTGCCAGCAGCTTGACAACAGGGCTGGAGGAAAAACTGTTTTTT. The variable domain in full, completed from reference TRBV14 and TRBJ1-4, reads EAGVTQFPSHSVIEKGQTVTLRCDPISGHDNLYWYRRVMGKEIKFLLHFVKESKQDESGMPNNRFLAERTGGTYSTLKVQPAELEDSGVYFCASSLTTGLEEKLFFGSGTQLSVL.

The CDR3: CASLHTGGQTDTQYF. The CDR3 DNA follows: TGTGCCAGCCTCCACACGGGGGGCCAGACAGATACGCAGTATTTT. This rearrangement joins TRBV7-9 to TRBJ2-3, with D possibly being TRBD2 (7 bases). V lost 8 bases and J 3 bases, leaving 18 bases between the germline ends. This CDR3 has 15 amino acids. Germline V gene data show CDR1 as SEHNR and CDR2 as FQNEAQ (reference sequence).

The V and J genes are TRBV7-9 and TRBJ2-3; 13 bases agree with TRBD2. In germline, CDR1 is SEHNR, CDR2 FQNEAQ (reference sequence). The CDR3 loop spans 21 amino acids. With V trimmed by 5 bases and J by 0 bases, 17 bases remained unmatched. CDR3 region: CASSSTSGLAGFYSSTDTQYF. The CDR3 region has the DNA TGTGCCAGCAGCAGCACCTCGGGACTAGCGGGATTCTACTCTAGCACAGATACGCAGTATTTT.

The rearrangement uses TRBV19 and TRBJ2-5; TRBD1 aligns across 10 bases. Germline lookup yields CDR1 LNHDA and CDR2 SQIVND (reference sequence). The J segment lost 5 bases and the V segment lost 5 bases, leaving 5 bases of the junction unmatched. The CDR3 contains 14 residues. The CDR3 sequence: CASSPRTGGETQYF. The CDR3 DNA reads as TGTGCCAGTAGTCCCCGGACAGGGGGTGAGACCCAGTACTTC.

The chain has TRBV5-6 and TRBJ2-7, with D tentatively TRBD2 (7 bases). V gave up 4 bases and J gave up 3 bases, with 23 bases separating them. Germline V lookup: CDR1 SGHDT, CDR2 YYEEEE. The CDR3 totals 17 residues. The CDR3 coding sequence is TGTGCCAGCAGCGTGAGGGGGGAGGGACGGGAGAGCTACGAGCAGTACGTC. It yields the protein CASSVRGEGRESYEQYV.

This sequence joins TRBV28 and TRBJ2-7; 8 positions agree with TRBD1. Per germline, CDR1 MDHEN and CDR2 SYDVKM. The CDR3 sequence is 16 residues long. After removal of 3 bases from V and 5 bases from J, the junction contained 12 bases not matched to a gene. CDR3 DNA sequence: TGTGCCAGCAGTTTGGGGACAGGACCCTCGGTCGACGAGCAGTACGTC. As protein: CASSLGTGPSVDEQYV.

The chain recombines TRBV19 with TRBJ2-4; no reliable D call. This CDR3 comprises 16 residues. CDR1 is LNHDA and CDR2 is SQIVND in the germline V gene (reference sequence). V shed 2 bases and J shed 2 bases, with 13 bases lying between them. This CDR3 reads CASSIRLLGSKNIQYF. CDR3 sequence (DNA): TGTGCCAGTAGTATAAGGTTATTGGGCTCCAAAAACATTCAGTACTTC.

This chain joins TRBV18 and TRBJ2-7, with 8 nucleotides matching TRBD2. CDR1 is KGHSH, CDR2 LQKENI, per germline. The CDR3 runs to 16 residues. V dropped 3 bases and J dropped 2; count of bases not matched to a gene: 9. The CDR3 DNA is TGTGCCAGCTCACCGACGGGGACTAGTCCGCCCTACGAGCAGTACGTC. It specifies CASSPTGTSPPYEQYV.

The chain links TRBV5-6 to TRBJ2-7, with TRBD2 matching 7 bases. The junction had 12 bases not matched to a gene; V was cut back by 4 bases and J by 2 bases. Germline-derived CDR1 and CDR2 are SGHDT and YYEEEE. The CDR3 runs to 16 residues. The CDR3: CASSNLGLRGTYEQYV. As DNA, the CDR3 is TGTGCCAGCAGCAACCTGGGACTACGGGGAACCTACGAGCAGTACGTC.

The CDR3 bases are TGTGCCAGTAGTATAGGCCGGGACAGAAGCTCCTACGAGCAGTACGTC. It is translated as CASSIGRDRSSYEQYV. The gene calls are TRBV19 and TRBJ2-7; 7 positions agree with TRBD1. The J segment lost 0 bases and the V segment lost 1 base, leaving 6 bases of the junction unmatched. CDR1 is LNHDA and CDR2 is SQIVND in the germline V gene (reference sequence). The CDR3 totals 16 residues.

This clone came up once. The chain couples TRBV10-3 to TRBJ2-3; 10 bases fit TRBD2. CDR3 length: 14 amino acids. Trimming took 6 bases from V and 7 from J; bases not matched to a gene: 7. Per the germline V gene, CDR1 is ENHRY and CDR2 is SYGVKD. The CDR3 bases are TGTGCCATCAGCAGCGGGAGGGCCGGGAATACGCAGTATTTT. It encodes CAISSGRAGNTQYF.

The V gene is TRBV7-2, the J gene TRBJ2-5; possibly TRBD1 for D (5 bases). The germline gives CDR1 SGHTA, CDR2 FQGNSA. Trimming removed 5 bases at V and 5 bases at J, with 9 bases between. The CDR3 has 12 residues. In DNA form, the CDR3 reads TGTGCCAGCAGCGGACCAGGGGAGACCCAGTACTTC. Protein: CASSGPGETQYF.

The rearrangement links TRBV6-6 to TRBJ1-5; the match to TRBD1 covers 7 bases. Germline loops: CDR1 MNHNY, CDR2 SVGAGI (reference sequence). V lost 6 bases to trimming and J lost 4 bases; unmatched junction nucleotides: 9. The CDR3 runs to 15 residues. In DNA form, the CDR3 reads TGTGCCAGCAGCTCGAACAGGGGTAGGAATCAGCCCCAGCATTTT. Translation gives CASSSNRGRNQPQHF.

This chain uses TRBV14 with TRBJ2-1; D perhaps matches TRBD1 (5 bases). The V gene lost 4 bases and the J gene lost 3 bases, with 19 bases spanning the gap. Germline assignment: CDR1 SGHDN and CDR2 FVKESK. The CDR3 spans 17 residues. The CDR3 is CASSPDWGGRRYNEQFF. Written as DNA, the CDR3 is TGTGCCAGCAGCCCAGATTGGGGCGGACGACGCTACAATGAGCAGTTCTTC.

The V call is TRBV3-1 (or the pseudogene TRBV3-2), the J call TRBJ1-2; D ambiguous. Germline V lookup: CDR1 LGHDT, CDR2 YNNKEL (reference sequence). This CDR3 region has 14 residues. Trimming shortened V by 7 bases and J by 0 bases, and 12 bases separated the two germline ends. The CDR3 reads CASNFWGANYGYTF. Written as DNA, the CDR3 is TGTGCCAGCAACTTCTGGGGAGCTAACTATGGCTACACCTTC.

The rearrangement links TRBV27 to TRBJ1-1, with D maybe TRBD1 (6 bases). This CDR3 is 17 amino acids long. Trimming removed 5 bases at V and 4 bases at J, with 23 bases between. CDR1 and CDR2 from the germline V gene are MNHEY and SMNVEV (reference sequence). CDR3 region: CASSPLLWGQLGTEAFF. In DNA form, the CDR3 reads TGTGCCAGCAGTCCGCTCCTTTGGGGGCAACTGGGCACTGAAGCTTTCTTT.